This T cell receptor beta chain was recovered during a study of T cells after yellow fever vaccination. The germline gives CDR1 DFQATT, CDR2 SNEGSKA (reference sequence). CDR3 size: 13 residues. V was clipped by 6 bases and J by 3 bases, with 13 bases between them. Via MiXCR, TCRdb re-called the 5' RACE reads, giving one row per CDR3 protein. Among 400,000 to 650,000 distinct CDR3 sequences listed, 20% to 25% were seen once. As concerns this clonotype: The antigen is undetermined.

Findings and caveats of the study: Among primary-vaccination clones, most reappeared after the booster, at around 97% for CD4 and around 90% for CD8. The bulk population could contribute abundant contaminating clonotypes to FACS-sorted repertoires.

The source was PBMCs, collected 21 days after the first yellow fever vaccination. The origin of this receptor is a young man who received the YFV17D yellow fever vaccine. The J gene is TRBJ2-3, the V gene TRBV20-1; D might be TRBD2 (6 bases). The CDR3 loop is CSARAGGTDTQYF. The CDR3, as DNA: TGCAGTGCGAGGGCTGGAGGGACAGATACGCAGTATTTT.